A single sample is the source of the 2 T cell receptor beta chains below, sequenced in a study of cytomegalovirus exposure and HLA in healthy donors. The PCR was carried out with 60 Vbeta primers and 13 Jbeta primers. Generated by immunoSEQ multiplex PCR, the TCRdb table keeps only in-frame clones and is missing some. This table has around 150,000 clones, 65% to 90% appearing once. The sequencing input was PBMCs. These receptors came from a man aged 45 to 65 in good health and CMV-seropositive.

The chain joins TRBV5-1 to TRBJ2-5, with 8 bases that match TRBD2. Germline CDR1 and CDR2: SGHRS and YFSETQ. The CDR3 has 17 residues. After removal of 2 bases from V and 2 bases from J, the junction contained 11 bases not matched to a gene. The CDR3 protein is CASSLQPTSGLQETQYF. The CDR3 DNA sequence: TGCGCCAGCAGCTTACAGCCTACTAGCGGCCTACAAGAGACCCAGTACTTC.

The chain links TRBV13 to TRBJ2-1; possible D gene TRBD1, 6 bases. Germline loops: CDR1 PRHDT, CDR2 FYEKMQ (reference sequence). The CDR3 consists of 16 residues. The ends were cut back, 5 bases at V and 0 bases at J, with 14 bases in the middle. The CDR3 DNA sequence: TGTGCCAGCAGCACCGAGACAGGTAGCTCCTACAATGAGCAGTTCTTC. Amino acids: CASSTETGSSYNEQFF.